A selection of T cell receptor beta chains follows, all from one sample in a study of CD8 T cells in ankylosing spondylitis. MiXCR was run by TCRdb on the 5' RACE reads, yielding one entry per CDR3 protein. The table records fewer than 750,000 distinct CDR3 sequences, roughly 19% of them present only once. Sequencing was carried out using blood, either unsorted or a sorted T cell fraction (not recorded which). The source of these receptors is a male donor with ankylosing spondylitis. CDR3s include the opening cysteine and the closing phenylalanine or tryptophan. The D gene is left open where the match is weak. Some rows mark clone size as missing; the rest say once, few, many or name a class of expanded clone.

v_call: TRBV2
clone_size: few
d_call: TRBD1
j_call: TRBJ1-5
cdr3_length: 15
cdr3_aa: CASTTGATSNQPQHF
cdr3_nt: TGTGCCAGCACCACAGGGGCTACTAGCAATCAGCCCCAGCATTTT

v_call: TRBV4-1
clone_size: many
d_call: -
j_call: TRBJ2-2
cdr3_length: 15
cdr3_aa: CASSQDALVTGELFF
cdr3_nt: TGCGCCAGCAGCCAAGACGCCCTGGTCACCGGGGAGCTGTTTTTT

v_call: TRBV28
clone_size: -
d_call: -
j_call: TRBJ2-1
cdr3_length: 18
cdr3_aa: CASSLRPPQIRDLNEQFF
cdr3_nt: TGTGCCAGCAGTTTAAGGCCCCCACAGATAAGGGACCTAAATGAGCAGTTCTTC

v_call: TRBV5-5
clone_size: -
d_call: -
j_call: TRBJ1-5
cdr3_length: 13
cdr3_aa: CASSLIGDQPQHF
cdr3_nt: TGTGCCAGCAGCTTGATTGGGGATCAGCCCCAGCATTTT

v_call: TRBV11-2
clone_size: few
d_call: -
j_call: TRBJ2-2
cdr3_length: 13
cdr3_aa: CASSLVTVGELFF
cdr3_nt: TGTGCCAGCAGCTTAGTTACCGTCGGGGAGCTGTTTTTT

v_call: TRBV2
clone_size: -
d_call: TRBD1
j_call: TRBJ1-4
cdr3_length: 15
cdr3_aa: CASRLSQGPNEKLFF
cdr3_nt: TGTGCCAGCAGACTCTCACAGGGGCCTAATGAAAAACTGTTTTTT

v_call: TRBV5-1
clone_size: few
d_call: -
j_call: TRBJ2-4
cdr3_length: 14
cdr3_aa: CASSSDPSKNIQYF
cdr3_nt: TGCGCCAGCAGCTCAGACCCGTCAAAAAACATTCAGTACTTC

v_call: TRBV7-9
clone_size: few
d_call: TRBD1
j_call: TRBJ2-2
cdr3_length: 16
cdr3_aa: CASSQRTTGTAGELFF
cdr3_nt: TGTGCCAGCAGCCAACGAACGACAGGGACGGCCGGGGAGCTGTTTTTT

v_call: TRBV6-1
clone_size: many
d_call: TRBD1
j_call: TRBJ2-7
cdr3_length: 14
cdr3_aa: CASSPWDRSYEQYF
cdr3_nt: TGTGCCAGCAGTCCCTGGGACAGATCCTACGAGCAGTACTTC

v_call: TRBV29-1
clone_size: -
d_call: TRBD2
j_call: TRBJ2-1
cdr3_length: 15
cdr3_aa: CSVEGGTTSYNEQFF
cdr3_nt: TGCAGCGTTGAAGGGGGGACTACCTCCTACAATGAGCAGTTCTTC

v_call: TRBV29-1
clone_size: -
d_call: -
j_call: TRBJ2-3
cdr3_length: 15
cdr3_aa: CSVVLFQRGTDTQYF
cdr3_nt: TGCAGCGTTGTATTATTCCAAAGAGGTACAGATACGCAGTATTTT

v_call: TRBV5-1
clone_size: -
d_call: TRBD1
j_call: TRBJ1-4
cdr3_length: 15
cdr3_aa: CASSNRTGKGEKLFF
cdr3_nt: TGCGCCAGCAGCAACAGGACAGGGAAGGGTGAAAAACTGTTTTTT

v_call: TRBV7-9
clone_size: -
d_call: -
j_call: TRBJ2-7
cdr3_length: 16
cdr3_aa: CASSLSSGPNPYEQYF
cdr3_nt: TGTGCCAGCAGCTTATCTTCCGGGCCCAACCCTTACGAGCAGTACTTC

v_call: TRBV4-1
clone_size: few
d_call: TRBD1
j_call: TRBJ1-1
cdr3_length: 15
cdr3_aa: CASSQVIGTGVEAFF
cdr3_nt: TGCGCCAGCAGCCAAGTGATCGGGACAGGGGTGGAAGCTTTCTTT

v_call: TRBV5-1
clone_size: once
d_call: -
j_call: TRBJ2-7
cdr3_length: 14
cdr3_aa: CASSPDGSPYEQYF
cdr3_nt: TGCGCCAGCAGCCCGGACGGTTCCCCCTACGAGCAGTACTTC

v_call: TRBV6-2/TRBV6-3
clone_size: -
d_call: -
j_call: TRBJ2-7
cdr3_length: 15
cdr3_aa: CASSYSSDGTYEQYF
cdr3_nt: TGTGCCAGCAGTTACTCCAGTGACGGCACCTACGAGCAGTACTTC

v_call: TRBV12-3/TRBV12-4
clone_size: many
d_call: -
j_call: TRBJ2-4
cdr3_length: 15
cdr3_aa: CASSLGTLAKNIQYF
cdr3_nt: TGTGCCAGCAGCCTGGGGACATTAGCCAAAAACATTCAGTACTTC

v_call: TRBV27
clone_size: few
d_call: -
j_call: TRBJ2-7
cdr3_length: 13
cdr3_aa: CASSLVRAREQYF
cdr3_nt: TGTGCCAGCAGTTTAGTAAGGGCCAGGGAGCAGTACTTC

v_call: TRBV5-1
clone_size: few
d_call: TRBD1
j_call: TRBJ2-7
cdr3_length: 15
cdr3_aa: CASSLIPGQGNEQYF
cdr3_nt: TGCGCCAGCAGCTTAATACCGGGACAGGGAAACGAGCAGTACTTC

v_call: TRBV12-5
clone_size: -
d_call: TRBD1
j_call: TRBJ2-5
cdr3_length: 14
cdr3_aa: CATEKQGVQETQYF
cdr3_nt: TGTGCTACAGAGAAACAGGGGGTCCAAGAGACCCAGTACTTC

v_call: TRBV2
clone_size: few
d_call: TRBD2
j_call: TRBJ2-7
cdr3_length: 13
cdr3_aa: CASGAGGSHEQYF
cdr3_nt: TGTGCCAGCGGGGCGGGAGGGAGCCACGAGCAGTACTTC

v_call: TRBV29-1
clone_size: few
d_call: -
j_call: TRBJ1-1
cdr3_length: 14
cdr3_aa: CSVEDRGSNTEAFF
cdr3_nt: TGCAGCGTTGAAGATCGAGGATCGAACACTGAAGCTTTCTTT

v_call: TRBV7-9
clone_size: few
d_call: -
j_call: TRBJ1-2
cdr3_length: 14
cdr3_aa: CASSPLDQGYGYTF
cdr3_nt: TGTGCCAGCAGCCCATTGGACCAGGGCTATGGCTACACCTTC

v_call: TRBV27
clone_size: -
d_call: -
j_call: TRBJ1-2
cdr3_length: 12
cdr3_aa: CASSLLGGSYTF
cdr3_nt: TGTGCCAGCAGTTTGTTGGGGGGCAGCTACACCTTC

v_call: TRBV7-2
clone_size: -
d_call: TRBD1
j_call: TRBJ2-3
cdr3_length: 17
cdr3_aa: CASRSGQGSPFTDTQYF
cdr3_nt: TGTGCCAGCAGATCGGGACAGGGGTCACCTTTCACAGATACGCAGTATTTT

v_call: TRBV7-4
clone_size: few
d_call: -
j_call: TRBJ1-5
cdr3_length: 18
cdr3_aa: CAEQAQVKGEHSNQPQHF
cdr3_nt: TGTGCCGAGCAAGCGCAGGTGAAAGGGGAGCATAGCAATCAGCCCCAGCATTTT

v_call: TRBV20-1
clone_size: -
d_call: -
j_call: TRBJ1-1
cdr3_length: 13
cdr3_aa: CSARAQGIAEAFF
cdr3_nt: TGCAGTGCTAGAGCACAGGGTATAGCTGAAGCTTTCTTT

v_call: TRBV7-3
clone_size: -
d_call: -
j_call: TRBJ2-3
cdr3_length: 13
cdr3_aa: CASSPVGADTQYF
cdr3_nt: TGTGCCAGCAGCCCCGTGGGTGCAGATACGCAGTATTTT

v_call: TRBV6-1
clone_size: few
d_call: TRBD1
j_call: TRBJ2-5
cdr3_length: 16
cdr3_aa: CASSRTGALYQETQYF
cdr3_nt: TGTGCCAGCAGCCGCACAGGGGCCCTCTACCAAGAGACCCAGTACTTC

v_call: TRBV11-2
clone_size: few
d_call: -
j_call: TRBJ2-7
cdr3_length: 16
cdr3_aa: CASSLSYPGMGYEQYF
cdr3_nt: TGTGCCAGCAGCTTATCGTACCCCGGAATGGGCTACGAGCAGTACTTC

v_call: TRBV29-1
clone_size: few
d_call: -
j_call: TRBJ2-3
cdr3_length: 14
cdr3_aa: CSVVGYEGADTQYF
cdr3_nt: TGCAGCGTTGTGGGTTACGAGGGGGCAGATACGCAGTATTTT

v_call: TRBV6-2/TRBV6-3
clone_size: -
d_call: TRBD2
j_call: TRBJ2-7
cdr3_length: 15
cdr3_aa: CASSHSGTSPSEQYF
cdr3_nt: TGTGCCAGCAGCCACTCCGGGACTAGCCCTTCCGAGCAGTACTTC

v_call: TRBV7-9
clone_size: few
d_call: TRBD2
j_call: TRBJ2-7
cdr3_length: 14
cdr3_aa: CASSLAGGLNEQYF
cdr3_nt: TGTGCCAGCAGCCTAGCGGGAGGCTTAAACGAGCAGTACTTC

v_call: TRBV20-1
clone_size: -
d_call: TRBD2
j_call: TRBJ2-1
cdr3_length: 16
cdr3_aa: CSVRGGAGGSYNEQFF
cdr3_nt: TGCAGTGTTAGAGGCGGGGCGGGGGGAAGTTACAATGAGCAGTTCTTC

v_call: TRBV20-1
clone_size: -
d_call: -
j_call: TRBJ1-6
cdr3_length: 14
cdr3_aa: CSAREVRANSPLHF
cdr3_nt: TGCAGTGCTAGAGAGGTCAGGGCGAATTCACCCCTCCACTTT

v_call: TRBV20-1
clone_size: few
d_call: -
j_call: TRBJ2-2
cdr3_length: 14
cdr3_aa: CSAAQITNTGELFF
cdr3_nt: TGCAGTGCCGCCCAGATAACGAACACCGGGGAGCTGTTTTTT

v_call: TRBV20-1
clone_size: -
d_call: -
j_call: TRBJ1-5
cdr3_length: 13
cdr3_aa: CSGRGVGNQPQHF
cdr3_nt: TGCAGTGGGCGGGGCGTGGGCAATCAGCCCCAGCATTTT

v_call: TRBV5-6
clone_size: -
d_call: TRBD1
j_call: TRBJ2-7
cdr3_length: 16
cdr3_aa: CASSLTSGTGGNEQYF
cdr3_nt: TGTGCCAGCAGCCTTACCTCCGGGACAGGGGGCAACGAGCAGTACTTC

v_call: TRBV12-3/TRBV12-4
clone_size: -
d_call: TRBD2
j_call: TRBJ2-5
cdr3_length: 16
cdr3_aa: CASREGLAGGQETQYF
cdr3_nt: TGTGCCAGCAGGGAAGGACTAGCGGGAGGCCAAGAGACCCAGTACTTC

v_call: TRBV29-1
clone_size: many
d_call: -
j_call: TRBJ2-1
cdr3_length: 9
cdr3_aa: CSVENEQFF
cdr3_nt: TGCAGCGTTGAAAATGAGCAGTTCTTC

v_call: TRBV7-9
clone_size: -
d_call: -
j_call: TRBJ2-7
cdr3_length: 12
cdr3_aa: CASRQDSYEQYF
cdr3_nt: TGTGCCAGCAGGCAGGATTCCTACGAGCAGTACTTC

v_call: TRBV20-1
clone_size: -
d_call: TRBD1
j_call: TRBJ2-7
cdr3_length: 15
cdr3_aa: CSASPGQGASYEQYF
cdr3_nt: TGCAGTGCTTCGCCGGGACAGGGGGCTTCCTACGAGCAGTACTTC

v_call: TRBV20-1
clone_size: few
d_call: -
j_call: TRBJ2-7
cdr3_length: 15
cdr3_aa: CSARRPLGGNYEQYF
cdr3_nt: TGCAGTGCTAGACGACCCCTCGGGGGAAACTACGAGCAGTACTTC

v_call: TRBV7-9
clone_size: -
d_call: -
j_call: TRBJ2-7
cdr3_length: 16
cdr3_aa: CASSNTGTPISYEQYF
cdr3_nt: TGTGCCAGCAGCAATACCGGGACGCCGATCTCCTACGAGCAGTACTTC

v_call: TRBV3-1
clone_size: many
d_call: -
j_call: TRBJ2-5
cdr3_length: 15
cdr3_aa: CASSHVGGGQETQYF
cdr3_nt: TGTGCCAGCAGCCACGTGGGAGGGGGCCAAGAGACCCAGTACTTC

v_call: TRBV4-1
clone_size: -
d_call: -
j_call: TRBJ1-3
cdr3_length: 15
cdr3_aa: CASSQAPNSGNTIYF
cdr3_nt: TGCGCCAGCAGCCAAGCCCCAAACTCTGGAAACACCATATATTTT

v_call: TRBV6-5
clone_size: -
d_call: -
j_call: TRBJ2-3
cdr3_length: 15
cdr3_aa: CASSNMQGITDTQYF
cdr3_nt: TGTGCCAGCAGTAACATGCAGGGGATAACAGATACGCAGTATTTT

v_call: TRBV29-1
clone_size: many
d_call: TRBD1
j_call: TRBJ1-2
cdr3_length: 15
cdr3_aa: CSATPGTGALYGYTF
cdr3_nt: TGCAGCGCCACTCCCGGGACAGGGGCTCTCTATGGCTACACCTTC